This record covers a single T cell receptor beta chain. TCRdb's table, derived via immunoSEQ multiplex PCR, lists solely in-frame clones and lacks some. This sample has 45,000 to 50,000 clones, with about 88% found just once. The sample comes from a study of blood T cell repertoires in COVID-19. Germline lookup yields CDR1 SGDLS and CDR2 YYNGEE. With 4 bases clipped from V and 10 bases from J, the junction kept 4 bases outside the gene matches. This CDR3 has 11 residues. The sample consisted of peripheral blood. The V and J genes are TRBV9 and TRBJ1-1; 7 bases are a match to TRBD1. The source is a man over 45 with active COVID-19. The CDR3 nucleotides read TGTGCCAGCAGCCCCCGGACAGGAGCTTTCTTT. Its protein product is CASSPRTGAFF.